These 26 T cell receptor beta chains originate from one sample sequenced in a study of blood T cells in healthy people across ages. The second PCR ran roughly 7 to 12 cycles with a sample-barcoded 5' primer and J-beta primers. TCRdb independently ran MiXCR on the 5' RACE reads; one entry per CDR3 protein. The sample includes about 780,000 distinct CDR3 sequences, roughly 26% seen only once; the top ten take 2.5% to 3.5%. The same sample was also studied in work on T cells of mothers and their children.

The source material was blood. The receptors here all came from a boy younger than 18 in good health.

This clonotype was seen a handful of times. The chain's CDR3 is CASSPRLAGSHEQFF. The DNA of the CDR3 is TGCGCCAGCAGCCCCCGACTAGCGGGGTCCCATGAGCAGTTCTTC. The chain employs TRBV5-1 and TRBJ2-1; 11 bases fit TRBD2. The CDR3 has 15 residues. Germline loops: CDR1 SGHRS, CDR2 YFSETQ. V was pared by 4 bases and J by 8 bases, with 8 bases of the junction left unmatched.

The chain carries TRBV5-8 and TRBJ1-6; weak D call: TRBD1 (5 bases). The CDR3 covers 16 residues. Germline V lookup: CDR1 SGHTS, CDR2 YDEGEE. V was cut by 5 bases and J by 0 bases, with 12 bases left in between. CDR3 nucleotide sequence: TGTGCCAGCAGTTTTTTCGGGGGCTCCTATAATTCACCCCTCCACTTT. Its translation: CASSFFGGSYNSPLHF.

This chain links TRBV6-1 with TRBJ1-4, with 7 nucleotides matching TRBD1. Germline V gene sequence: CDR1 MNHNS, CDR2 SASEGT. J was trimmed by 5 bases and V by 1 base; bases with no gene match: 13. This CDR3 region has 18 residues. The CDR3 nucleotides read TGTGCCAGCAGTGAAGAGTCCGTCAGGGGGTTCATAAATGAAAAACTGTTTTTT. Its translation is CASSEESVRGFINEKLFF.

V and J are TRBV6-5 and TRBJ2-3, with TRBD1 identical over 10 bases. The ends lost 5 bases at V and 4 bases at J; junction bases unmatched: 6. Germline V CDR1 and CDR2: MNHEY, SVGAGI. The CDR3 totals 15 residues. CDR3 residues: CASSNRDRGADTQYF. The CDR3 nucleotides are TGTGCCAGCAGTAACCGGGACAGGGGAGCAGATACGCAGTATTTT.

This clonotype was seen a few times. The chain has TRBV19 and TRBJ1-4; D remains unclear. The CDR3 has 13 amino acids. V was trimmed by 7 bases and J by 7 bases, leaving 13 bases between them. Looked up from germline, CDR1 is LNHDA and CDR2 is SQIVND (reference sequence). CDR3 in amino acids: CASKDTGGEKLFF. CDR3 nucleotide sequence: TGTGCCAGTAAAGATACCGGAGGTGAAAAACTGTTTTTT.

This clonotype turned up a few times. The rearrangement links TRBV4-2 to TRBJ1-5, with D unresolved. This CDR3 spans 16 amino acids. V lost 4 bases and J 0 bases, leaving 13 bases between the germline ends. Looked up from germline, CDR1 is LGHNA and CDR2 is YNFKEQ. The CDR3 protein is CASSLGSTYSNQPQHF. CDR3 bases: TGTGCCAGCAGCCTCGGGTCAACGTATAGCAATCAGCCCCAGCATTTT.

This chain connects TRBV7-9 to TRBJ1-4; no clear D. Trimming removed 3 bases at V and 0 bases at J, with 2 bases between. The germline V gene encodes CDR1 SEHNR and CDR2 FQNEAQ (reference sequence). The length of the CDR3 is 13 residues. CDR3 amino acids: CASSFTTNEKLFF. The CDR3 DNA follows: TGTGCCAGCAGCTTTACAACTAATGAAAAACTGTTTTTT.

The chain combines TRBV6-2 or TRBV6-3 with TRBJ1-1; a weak D match, TRBD1 (5 bases). Trimming removed 0 bases at V and 3 bases at J, with 17 bases between. This CDR3 comprises 17 residues. Germline CDR1 and CDR2: MNHEY and SVGEGT. The CDR3 region has the DNA TGTGCCAGCAGTTACTCCACGACGGGGGTCGGGGACACTGAAGCTTTCTTT. Translating gives CASSYSTTGVGDTEAFF.

This chain connects TRBV7-9 to TRBJ1-4; no clear D. This CDR3 is built from 16 residues. Germline CDR1 and CDR2: SEHNR and FQNEAQ (reference sequence). V lost 2 bases and J 6 bases, leaving 16 bases between the germline ends. The CDR3 protein is CASSLFAWDRDEKLFF. The CDR3, as DNA: TGTGCCAGCAGCTTATTTGCCTGGGATAGGGATGAAAAACTGTTTTTT.

V usage is TRBV20-1 and J usage is TRBJ2-5, with a possible D match to TRBD2 (6 bases). The CDR3 covers 12 residues. Trimming pared 6 bases from V and 4 bases from J, leaving 12 bases between. Germline V lookup: CDR1 DFQATT, CDR2 SNEGSKA (reference sequence). Here the CDR3 reads CSAGGTRETQYF. CDR3 nucleotide sequence: TGCAGTGCGGGGGGAACGAGAGAGACCCAGTACTTC.

The V and J genes are TRBV10-3 and TRBJ2-7, with 7 bases identical to TRBD2. The J call is in doubt because the DNA end fits TRBJ2-1 better. The CDR3 loop spans 15 amino acids. Germline assignment: CDR1 ENHRY and CDR2 SYGVKD. The CDR3 nucleotides are TGTGCCACCGGGGCCAGCGGGGTTGTCTACAATGAGCAGTTCTTC. Protein: CATGASGVVYNEQFF.

This clonotype has ten or more counts. The chain is built from TRBV2 and TRBJ2-5, with 7 bases lining up with TRBD1. The last part of the DNA fits TRBJ2-7 better; the J call may be wrong. The CDR3 has 13 residues. The germline V gene encodes CDR1 SNHLY and CDR2 FYNNEI. The DNA for the CDR3 is TGTGCCAGCAGTGCAGGGGGCTCCTACGAGCAGTACTTC. As protein: CASSAGGSYEQYF.

The J gene is TRBJ2-7, the V gene TRBV15; 7 bases are a match to TRBD2. The CDR3 loop spans 17 amino acids. Germline lookup yields CDR1 LNHNV and CDR2 YYDKDF (reference sequence). J was trimmed by 3 bases and V by 3 bases; bases with no gene match: 14. The CDR3 coding sequence is TGTGCCACCAGCAGTTCCAAGGGAGGGGCAGGATTCTACGAGCAGTACTTC. Encoded protein: CATSSSKGGAGFYEQYF.

This clonotype has just a few counts. The chain links TRBV4-1 to TRBJ2-3, with D perhaps assigned TRBD1 or TRBD2 (5 bases each). Germline loops: CDR1 MGHRA, CDR2 YSYEKL. This CDR3 comprises 16 residues. V shed 3 bases and J shed 0 bases, with 13 bases lying between them. The CDR3 sequence is CASSHRGGDSTDTQYF. CDR3 nucleotide sequence: TGCGCCAGCAGCCACCGGGGCGGAGATAGCACAGATACGCAGTATTTT.

The chain links TRBV25-1 to TRBJ2-5; 10 bases line up with TRBD1. Germline V gene data show CDR1 as MGHDK and CDR2 as SYGVNS. V shed 5 bases and J 3 bases; nucleotides not matched to a gene: 12. The CDR3 has 17 residues. The CDR3 reads CASSHRLDRGQEETQYF. CDR3 coding DNA: TGTGCCAGCAGTCATCGTCTAGACAGGGGGCAGGAAGAGACCCAGTACTTC.

This clonotype was found a few times. CDR3 protein: CSARIYRGSLSYEQYF. DNA for the CDR3: TGCAGTGCTAGGATCTACAGGGGAAGCCTCTCCTACGAACAGTACTTC. V is TRBV20-1 and J is TRBJ2-5; 7 bases map to TRBD1. Germline V gene lookup returns CDR1 DFQATT and CDR2 SNEGSKA (reference sequence). The V segment lost 3 bases and the J segment 11 bases; nucleotides outside the gene matches: 21. The CDR3 is 16 residues long.

This clonotype was seen more than once but under ten times. The V gene is TRBV6-6, the J gene TRBJ2-7, with D perhaps assigned TRBD1 or TRBD2 (5 bases each). This CDR3 region has 15 residues. Germline assignment: CDR1 MNHNY and CDR2 SVGAGI (reference sequence). Trimming cost V 0 bases and J 1 base, with 10 bases left between them. CDR3 region: CASSYSMGESYEQYF. CDR3 DNA: TGTGCCAGCAGTTACTCGATGGGGGAGTCCTACGAGCAGTACTTC.

The rearrangement links TRBV20-1 to TRBJ2-1; either TRBD1 or TRBD2 may fit D (5 bases each). Germline CDR1 and CDR2: DFQATT and SNEGSKA (reference sequence). This CDR3 comprises 15 residues. With 1 base removed from V and 6 bases from J, the gap between germline ends came to 16 bases. CDR3 nucleotide sequence: TGCAGTGCTAGAGCCGGGACCCTAACTCTCAATGAGCAGTTCTTC. Protein sequence: CSARAGTLTLNEQFF.

This chain joins TRBV28 and TRBJ1-1, with no clear D. CDR3 size: 14 residues. Between the trimmed V and J ends, which lost 5 bases and 4 bases, there was a span of 14 bases. Germline CDR1 is MDHEN and CDR2 is SYDVKM. CDR3 sequence (DNA): TGTGCCAGCAGTGGGCCCCCAGTCGGCACTGAAGCTTTCTTT. Residues: CASSGPPVGTEAFF.

There are a few counts of this clonotype. This chain links TRBV19 with TRBJ2-5, with D possibly matching TRBD2 (6 bases). Trimming took off 6 bases at V and 4 bases at J, with 15 bases between the two ends. This CDR3 spans 14 amino acids. Germline V gene lookup returns CDR1 LNHDA and CDR2 SQIVND (reference sequence). The CDR3 reads CASSPEGMRETQYF. As DNA, the CDR3 is TGTGCCAGTAGCCCGGAGGGGATGAGAGAGACCCAGTACTTC.

The chain couples TRBV7-9 to TRBJ1-4; D may be TRBD1 (5 bases). This CDR3 is built from 11 residues. Germline V gives CDR1 SEHNR, CDR2 FQNEAQ (reference sequence). Between the trimmed V and J ends, which lost 5 bases and 14 bases, there was a span of 12 bases. CDR3 protein: CASSPGRRLFF. CDR3 bases: TGTGCCAGCAGCCCAGGGAGGAGGCTGTTTTTT.

This clonotype was found a few times. The CDR3 sequence: CSAREDPLNEQFF. The CDR3 DNA is TGCAGTGCTAGAGAGGACCCCCTAAATGAGCAGTTCTTC. The genes are TRBV20-1 and TRBJ2-5; D call uncertain. The J call may be incorrect, as the DNA end agrees better with TRBJ2-1. CDR3 size: 13 residues. Germline CDR1 DFQATT, CDR2 SNEGSKA (reference sequence).

This clonotype was seen repeatedly, ten times or more. V gene TRBV9 combines with J gene TRBJ1-1; TRBD1 matches at 11 bases. The germline V gene has CDR1 SGDLS and CDR2 YYNGEE. CDR3 size: 14 residues. V shed 3 bases and J 4 bases; nucleotides not matched to a gene: 2. For the CDR3, the DNA is TGTGCCAGCAGCGCCGGGACAGGGGGCACTGAAGCTTTCTTT. This translates into CASSAGTGGTEAFF.

The rearrangement joins TRBV7-2 to TRBJ2-7, with 7 nucleotides matching TRBD1. Germline-derived CDR1 and CDR2 are SGHTA and FQGNSA. Trimming cost V 5 bases and J 1 base; bases outside gene matches: 11. The CDR3 is 16 amino acids. The CDR3 is CASSHPSDRPSYEQYF. The CDR3, as DNA: TGTGCCAGCAGCCACCCCTCGGACAGGCCTTCCTACGAGCAGTACTTC.

V and J are TRBV29-1 and TRBJ2-5, with D perhaps matching TRBD2 (6 bases). The J call is doubtful: the DNA matches TRBJ2-7 better. This CDR3 region has 13 residues. CDR1 is SQVTM, CDR2 ANQGSEA, per germline. The chain's CDR3 is CSVASREIIEQYF. Here the CDR3 DNA reads TGCAGCGTGGCTAGTCGGGAGATTATCGAGCAGTACTTC.

This clonotype was found many times. The V call is TRBV2, the J call TRBJ2-5; possibly TRBD2 for D (7 bases). The V gene lost 6 bases and the J gene lost 5 bases, with 13 bases spanning the gap. This CDR3 contains 13 residues. CDR1 is SNHLY, CDR2 FYNNEI, per germline. CDR3 amino acids: CASSEGGWETQYF. In DNA, the CDR3 is TGTGCCAGCAGCGAGGGGGGGTGGGAGACCCAGTACTTC.